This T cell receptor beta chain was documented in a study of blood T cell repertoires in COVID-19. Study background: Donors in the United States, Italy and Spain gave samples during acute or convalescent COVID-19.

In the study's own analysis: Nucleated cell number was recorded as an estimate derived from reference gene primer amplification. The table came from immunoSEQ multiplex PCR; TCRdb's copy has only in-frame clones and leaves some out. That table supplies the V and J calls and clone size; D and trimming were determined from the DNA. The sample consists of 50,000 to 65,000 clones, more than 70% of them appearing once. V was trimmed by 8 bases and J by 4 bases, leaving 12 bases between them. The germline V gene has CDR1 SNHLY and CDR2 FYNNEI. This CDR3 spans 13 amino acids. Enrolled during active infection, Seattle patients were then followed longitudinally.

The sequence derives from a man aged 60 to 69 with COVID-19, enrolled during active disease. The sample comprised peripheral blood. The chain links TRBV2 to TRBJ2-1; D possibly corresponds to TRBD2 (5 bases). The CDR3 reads CASLFGVYNEQFF. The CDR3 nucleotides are TGTGCCAGCTTATTCGGGGTATACAATGAGCAGTTCTTC.